Sequencing of this T cell receptor beta chain was carried out in a study of T cell responses to AZD1222 COVID-19 vaccine (dated by TCRdb to the early 2020s). With respect to the entire study: AZD1222 recipients whose second dose came at about 4 weeks and those whose second dose came at about 12 weeks were combined into one group, since spike-specific TCR depth and breadth did not differ between the two schedules. TCR sequencing was performed for about 250 trial participants, of whom roughly 200 were given two doses of AZD1222 and around 26 were given two doses of MenACWY control vaccine. Enrollment into the trials was organized by age into subgroups of 18-55, 56-69 and 70-plus years, and those subgroups contained roughly 160, 29 and 62 TCR-sequenced participants, respectively.

There are a few counts of this clone. Its antigen remains undetermined. Per-base qualities were not stored, and no clone one base away is much larger. The CDR3 regions of human TCRbeta chains were subjected to immunosequencing. Concerning the study's data processing: TCRs in the repertoires were compared against a reference library of SARS-CoV-2-specific TCRs that had been generated with the MIRA antigen-specificity platform. Breadth was defined as the fraction of unique TCRs that were SARS-CoV-2-associated, and depth was defined as the fraction of total T cells that were SARS-CoV-2-associated. Using the MIRA data, each spike-specific TCR was mapped to the spike region that the TCR reacts to and placed in a CD4 or CD8 class. Log10-transformed breadth and depth values were compared by one-way ANOVA with Sidak's multiple comparisons tests. TCRdb re-hosts the immuneACCESS table, in-frame sequences only. Its copies lack some clones; in the studies checked, an unresolved V gene accounts for under half of them, and the cause for the rest is not known. D and trimming were read from the DNA, whereas the V and J calls and clone size are those reported in that table. A total of approximately 100,000 clones appear in this sample, about 82% of them only once. The ten largest clones add up to approximately 1.5% of the sample.

Unmatched junction bases come to 6, with V trimmed by 3 bases and J by 9 bases. From the cysteine up to the phenylalanine, the CDR3 has a length of 14 residues. Only the CDR3 region is kept as DNA, spanning 42 bases read in frame from base 1. According to the germline V gene (reference sequence), CDR1 reads MNHEY and CDR2 reads SMNVEV. General study outcomes and caveats: Conclusions about previously exposed vaccinees are limited, since just five to seven AZD1222 recipients were seropositive for SARS-CoV-2 at baseline. Participants were mostly white British and included more females than males, and it was suggested by the authors that clonal diversity may have been underestimated. Spike-specific TCR breadth and depth rose significantly after two AZD1222 doses compared with day 0 and with MenACWY recipients. The vaccine-associated CD4 TCRs covered the entire spike protein, and the dominant responses fell in regions 160-218 and 743-854. No day 14 peak-response samples were available, so repertoires were characterized only after the peak T cell response. Nearly half of unique spike-specific TCRs reportedly recognized epitopes outside regions mutated in the B.1.351 and B.1.1.7 variants. In the small 56-69-year group, the increase in depth fell short of significance, most likely because of low power.

The time point label, read with the paper, signifies: baseline before first vaccination. Vaccinee samples came from UK trials COV001 and COV002, including a single-blind randomized controlled phase 2/3 trial of AZD1222 (ChAdOx1 nCoV-19) in healthy adults. For TCRbeta chain sequencing, PBMC samples were collected from trial participants at day 0 and at day 28 after the second dose. Recombination linked TRBV27 to TRBJ2-1; 9 bases in the junction line up with TRBD2. This specimen was peripheral blood, taken on day 0 of AZD1222 vaccination. The sequence derives from an adult in good health. The CDR3 region: CASSFAAGGAEQFF. Read as DNA, the sequence is TGTGCCAGCAGTTTTGCCGCGGGAGGGGCTGAGCAGTTCTTC.